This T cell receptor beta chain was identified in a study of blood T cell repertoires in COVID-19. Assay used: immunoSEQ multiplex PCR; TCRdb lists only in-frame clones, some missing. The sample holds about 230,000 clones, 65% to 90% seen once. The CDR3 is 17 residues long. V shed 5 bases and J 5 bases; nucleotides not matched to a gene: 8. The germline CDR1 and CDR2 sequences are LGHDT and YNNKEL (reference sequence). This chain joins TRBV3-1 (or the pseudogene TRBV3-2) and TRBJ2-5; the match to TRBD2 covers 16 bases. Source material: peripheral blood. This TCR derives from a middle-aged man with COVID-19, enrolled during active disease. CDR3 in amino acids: CASSNSGTSGGEETQYF. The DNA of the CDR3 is TGTGCCAGCAGCAACAGCGGGACTAGCGGGGGGGAGGAGACCCAGTACTTC.